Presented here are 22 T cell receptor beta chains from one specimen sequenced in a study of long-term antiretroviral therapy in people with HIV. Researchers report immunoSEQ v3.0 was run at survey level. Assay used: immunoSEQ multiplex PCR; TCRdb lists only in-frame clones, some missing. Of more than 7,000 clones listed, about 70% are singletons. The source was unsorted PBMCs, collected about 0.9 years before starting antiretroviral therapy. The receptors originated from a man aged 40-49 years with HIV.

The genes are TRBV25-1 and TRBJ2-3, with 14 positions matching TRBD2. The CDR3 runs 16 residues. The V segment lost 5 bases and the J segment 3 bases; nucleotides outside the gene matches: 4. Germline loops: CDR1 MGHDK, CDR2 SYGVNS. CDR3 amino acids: CASSRTSGGPTDTQYF. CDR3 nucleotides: TGTGCCAGCAGTCGGACTAGCGGGGGGCCGACAGATACGCAGTATTTT. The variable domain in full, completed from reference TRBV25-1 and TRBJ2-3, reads EADIYQTPRYLVIGTGKKITLECSQTMGHDKMYWYQQDPGMELHLIHYSYGVNSTEKGDLSSESTVSRIRTEHFPLTLESARPSHTSQYLCASSRTSGGPTDTQYFGPGTRLTVL.

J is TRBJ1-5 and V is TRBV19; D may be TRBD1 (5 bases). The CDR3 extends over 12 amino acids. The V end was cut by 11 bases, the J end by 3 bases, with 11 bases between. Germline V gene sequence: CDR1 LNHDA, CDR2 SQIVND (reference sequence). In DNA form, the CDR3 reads TGTGCCGCCGGGGGGTACAATCAGCCCCAGCATTTT. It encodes CAAGGYNQPQHF.

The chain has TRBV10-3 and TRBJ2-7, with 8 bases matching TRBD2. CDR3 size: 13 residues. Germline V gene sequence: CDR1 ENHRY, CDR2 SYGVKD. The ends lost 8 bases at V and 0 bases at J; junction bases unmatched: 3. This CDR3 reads CAISSGRSYEQYF. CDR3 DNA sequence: TGTGCCATCTCTAGCGGGCGCTCCTACGAGCAGTACTTC.

The CDR3 loop is CASSLGRGLGSPLHF. The CDR3 DNA follows: TGTGCCAGCAGCTTGGGTCGGGGGCTTGGTTCACCCCTCCACTTT. The chain carries TRBV5-6 and TRBJ1-6; D might be TRBD1 (6 bases). With 0 bases removed from V and 9 bases from J, the gap between germline ends came to 13 bases. The CDR3 runs 15 residues. In germline, CDR1 is SGHDT, CDR2 YYEEEE.

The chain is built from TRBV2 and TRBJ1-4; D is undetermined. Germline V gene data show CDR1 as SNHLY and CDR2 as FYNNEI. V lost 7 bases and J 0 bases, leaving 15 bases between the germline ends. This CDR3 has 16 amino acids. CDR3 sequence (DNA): TGTGCCAGCACAGACGTCCCACTCGCAACTAATGAAAAACTGTTTTTT. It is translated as CASTDVPLATNEKLFF.

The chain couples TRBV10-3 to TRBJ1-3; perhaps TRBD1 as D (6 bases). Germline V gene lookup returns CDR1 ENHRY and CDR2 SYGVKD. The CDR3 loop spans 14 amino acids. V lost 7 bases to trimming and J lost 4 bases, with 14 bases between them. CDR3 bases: TGTGCCATCATGACGACAGGTCTGGGAAACACCATATATTTT. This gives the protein CAIMTTGLGNTIYF.

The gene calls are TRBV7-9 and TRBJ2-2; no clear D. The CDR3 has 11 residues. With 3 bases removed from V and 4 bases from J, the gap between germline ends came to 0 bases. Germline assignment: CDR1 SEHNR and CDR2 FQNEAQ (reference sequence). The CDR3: CASSFTGELFF. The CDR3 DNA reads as TGTGCCAGCAGCTTCACCGGGGAGCTGTTTTTT.

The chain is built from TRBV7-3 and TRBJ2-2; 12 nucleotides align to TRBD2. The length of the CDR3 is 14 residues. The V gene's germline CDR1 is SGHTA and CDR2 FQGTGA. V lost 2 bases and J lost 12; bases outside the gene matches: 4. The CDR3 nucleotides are TGTGCCAGCAGCTTAGGCCTAGCGGGGGGGCAGCTGTTTTTT. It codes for CASSLGLAGGQLFF.

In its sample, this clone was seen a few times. The CDR3 reads CASSIVQGAEAFF. The CDR3 bases are TGTGCCAGTAGTATAGTACAGGGGGCTGAAGCTTTCTTT. J is TRBJ1-1 and V is TRBV19; 8 bases line up with TRBD1. From germline, CDR1 is LNHDA and CDR2 SQIVND (reference sequence). The CDR3 is 13 amino acids. Losses at the gene ends were 1 base for V and 6 bases for J; bases not matched to a gene: 1.

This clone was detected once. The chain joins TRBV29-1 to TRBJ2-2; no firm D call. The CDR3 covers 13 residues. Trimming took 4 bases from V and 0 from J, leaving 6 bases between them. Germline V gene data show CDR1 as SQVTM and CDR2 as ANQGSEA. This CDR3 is CSVGLSNTGELFF. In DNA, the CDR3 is TGCAGCGTTGGTCTCTCGAACACCGGGGAGCTGTTTTTT.

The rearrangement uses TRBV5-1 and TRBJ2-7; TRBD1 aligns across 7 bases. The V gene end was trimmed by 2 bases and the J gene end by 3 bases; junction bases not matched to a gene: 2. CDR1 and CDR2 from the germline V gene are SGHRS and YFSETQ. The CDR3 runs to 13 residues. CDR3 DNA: TGCGCCAGCAGCTTAAGACAGGGCTACGAGCAGTACTTC. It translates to CASSLRQGYEQYF. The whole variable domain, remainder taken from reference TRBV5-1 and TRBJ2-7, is KAGVTQTPRYLIKTRGQQVTLSCSPISGHRSVSWYQQTPGQGLQFLFEYFSETQRNKGNFPGRFSGRQFSNSRSEMNVSTLELGDSALYLCASSLRQGYEQYFGPGTRLTVT.

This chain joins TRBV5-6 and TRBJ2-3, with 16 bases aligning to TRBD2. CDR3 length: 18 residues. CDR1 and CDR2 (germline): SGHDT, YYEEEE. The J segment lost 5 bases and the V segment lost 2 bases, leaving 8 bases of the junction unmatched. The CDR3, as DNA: TGTGCCAGCAGCTTTCTCGGGACTAGCGGGGGGGCCTTAGATACGCAGTATTTT. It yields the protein CASSFLGTSGGALDTQYF. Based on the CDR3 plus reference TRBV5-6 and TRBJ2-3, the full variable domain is DAGVTQSPTHLIKTRGQQVTLRCSPKSGHDTVSWYQQALGQGPQFIFQYYEEEERQRGNFPDRFSGHQFPNYSSELNVNALLLGDSALYLCASSFLGTSGGALDTQYFGPGTRLTVL.

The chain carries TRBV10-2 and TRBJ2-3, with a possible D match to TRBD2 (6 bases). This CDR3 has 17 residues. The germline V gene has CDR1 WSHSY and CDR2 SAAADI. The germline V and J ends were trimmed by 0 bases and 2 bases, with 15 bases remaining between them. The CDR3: CASSESTSGGVTDTQYF. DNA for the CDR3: TGCGCCAGCAGTGAGTCGACTAGTGGCGGGGTCACAGATACGCAGTATTTT.

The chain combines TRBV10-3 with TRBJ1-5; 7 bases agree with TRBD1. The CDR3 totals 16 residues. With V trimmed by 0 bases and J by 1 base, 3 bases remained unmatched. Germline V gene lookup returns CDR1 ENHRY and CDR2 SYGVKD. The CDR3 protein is CAISESLGQSNQPQHF. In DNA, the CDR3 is TGTGCCATCAGTGAGTCTTTGGGACAGAGCAATCAGCCCCAGCATTTT.

The CDR3 region is CASSLASGGKDEQFF. DNA of the CDR3: TGTGCCAGCAGCTTGGCTAGCGGGGGGAAGGATGAGCAGTTCTTC. The chain couples TRBV5-4 to TRBJ2-1; 11 nucleotides agree with TRBD2. Germline lookup yields CDR1 SGHNT and CDR2 YYREEE (reference sequence). CDR3 length: 15 amino acids. Trimming removed 0 bases from V and 8 bases from J; junction bases left unmatched: 4.

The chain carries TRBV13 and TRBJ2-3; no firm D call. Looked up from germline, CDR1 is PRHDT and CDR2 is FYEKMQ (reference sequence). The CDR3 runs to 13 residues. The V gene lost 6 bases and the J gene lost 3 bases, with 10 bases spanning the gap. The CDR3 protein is CASRELGTDTQYF. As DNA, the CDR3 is TGTGCCAGCAGGGAGCTTGGGACAGATACGCAGTATTTT.

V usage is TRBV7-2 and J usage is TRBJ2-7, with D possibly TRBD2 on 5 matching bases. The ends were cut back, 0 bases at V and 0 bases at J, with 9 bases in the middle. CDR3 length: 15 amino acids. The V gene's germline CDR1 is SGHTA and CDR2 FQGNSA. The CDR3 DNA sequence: TGTGCCAGCAGCTTAGCCGGCGGGTCCTCCTACGAGCAGTACTTC. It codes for CASSLAGGSSYEQYF.

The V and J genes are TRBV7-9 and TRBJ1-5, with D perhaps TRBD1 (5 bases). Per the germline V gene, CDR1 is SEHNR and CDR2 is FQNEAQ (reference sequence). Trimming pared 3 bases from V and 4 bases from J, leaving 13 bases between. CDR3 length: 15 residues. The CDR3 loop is CASSFSGTENQPQHF. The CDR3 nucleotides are TGTGCCAGCAGCTTTTCTGGGACGGAAAATCAGCCCCAGCATTTT. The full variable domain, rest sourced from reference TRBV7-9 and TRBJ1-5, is DTGVSQNPRHKITKRGQNVTFRCDPISEHNRLYWYRQTLGQGPEFLTYFQNEAQLEKSRLLSDRFSAERPKGSFSTLEIQRTEQGDSAMYLCASSFSGTENQPQHFGDGTRLSIL.

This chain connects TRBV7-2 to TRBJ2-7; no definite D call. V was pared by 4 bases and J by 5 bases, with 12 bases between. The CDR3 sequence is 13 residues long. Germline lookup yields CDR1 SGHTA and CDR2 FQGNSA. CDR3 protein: CASSSDGRHEQYF. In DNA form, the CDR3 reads TGTGCCAGCAGCTCGGACGGTCGACACGAGCAGTACTTC.

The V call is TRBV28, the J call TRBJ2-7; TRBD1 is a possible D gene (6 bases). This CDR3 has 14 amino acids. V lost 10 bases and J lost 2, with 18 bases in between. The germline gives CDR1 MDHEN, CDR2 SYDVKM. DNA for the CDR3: TGTGCCATTGGGGGCCCAGGTGGTGCCTACGAGCAGTACTTC. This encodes CAIGGPGGAYEQYF.

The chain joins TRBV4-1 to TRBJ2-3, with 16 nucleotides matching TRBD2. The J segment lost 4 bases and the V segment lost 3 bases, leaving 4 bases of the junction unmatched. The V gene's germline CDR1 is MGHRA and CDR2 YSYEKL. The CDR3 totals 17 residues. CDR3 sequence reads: CASSHGTSGGAADTQYF. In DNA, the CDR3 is TGCGCCAGCAGCCATGGGACTAGCGGGGGGGCCGCAGATACGCAGTATTTT.

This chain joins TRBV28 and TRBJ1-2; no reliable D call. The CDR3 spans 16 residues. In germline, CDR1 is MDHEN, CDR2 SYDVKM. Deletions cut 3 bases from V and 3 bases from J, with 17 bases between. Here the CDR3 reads CASSFVPRKEDYGYTF. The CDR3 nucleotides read TGTGCCAGCAGTTTTGTCCCAAGGAAGGAGGACTATGGCTACACCTTC.